This T cell receptor beta chain was obtained from a study of blood T cells in healthy people across ages. Study-level results: Whereas aged donors had fewer naive CD4+ cells, long-lived donors had more of them and higher diversity. One million T cells yielded diversity estimates that were considered underestimates. Not knowing donor CMV status may have confounded expanded clonotype changes.

Samples had at least 7 million PBMCs isolated from them. On this clonotype: No antigen is known for it.

Alongside a J-beta primer mix, a sample-barcoded 5' primer served in a second PCR lasting about 7 to 11 cycles. TCRdb re-called the 5' RACE reads with MiXCR, one entry per CDR3 protein. The sample comprises hundreds of thousands of distinct CDR3 sequences, about 28% of which are singletons, and about a sixth rests with the top ten. This CDR3 is 14 amino acids long. The V segment lost 6 bases and the J segment 0 bases; nucleotides outside the gene matches: 4. Per the germline V gene, CDR1 is MNHEY and CDR2 is SMNVEV (reference sequence). The TCR originated in a woman of 80 years or more in good health. The source material was blood. The chain is built from TRBV27 and TRBJ1-1; 7 bases map to TRBD1. This chain's CDR3 is CASSEDRMNTEAFF. DNA of the CDR3: TGTGCCAGCAGCGAGGACAGGATGAACACTGAAGCTTTCTTT.